This paragraph covers one T cell receptor beta chain sequence. Which antigen it targets is not known. It has no much larger one-base neighbor in the sample; base qualities were not kept. This sample's time point label indicates: cycle 2 day 1 (C2D1) of nivolumab. Relapse after autologous stem cell transplantation had occurred in all trial patients, and cohorts A, B and C were distinguished by prior brentuximab vedotin exposure. The trial cohort comprised some 60 patients with relapsed/refractory classical Hodgkin lymphoma whose best overall responses were complete response, partial response or progressive disease. Trial patients were treated with single-agent nivolumab in the multi-cohort phase II CheckMate 205 trial. An independent review committee assessed best overall response by applying the 2007 International Working Group response criteria. PBMCs from the trial were collected at three points: immediately before nivolumab initiation (C1D1), and during therapy at cycle 2 day 1 and cycle 4 day 1. Peripheral blood was collected in 8 mL Vacutainer Cell Preparation Tubes, from which PBMCs were isolated by centrifugation and then cryopreserved.

This entry is derived from a study of PD-1 blockade in classical Hodgkin lymphoma (dated by TCRdb to 2020 to 2021). Some background on the complete study: Nivolumab dosing was 3 mg/kg intravenously every 2 weeks, continuing until either disease progression or unacceptable toxicity. The study used TCR beta sequencing and CyTOF to define a peripheral blood immune signature of response to PD-1 blockade in classical Hodgkin lymphoma. Findings and caveats that apply to the study as a whole: Baseline TCR diversity was reported as lower in newly diagnosed patients than in healthy donors, and lower still in relapsed/refractory patients. Only a single clinical trial cohort was studied, and what caused the repertoire differences, possibly disease activity or prior therapy, remained undefined. Trial patients achieving complete response had baseline diversity similar to newly diagnosed patients, whereas partial responders and progressors had significantly lower diversity. Lower diversity was observed in patients in whom nivolumab was started less than 1 year after ASCT, and these patients were excluded from later analyses so that confounding by immune reconstitution would be avoided. By C4D1, a significant rise was seen in CD4+ TCR diversity but not in CD8+ TCR diversity (p=0.0027 vs p=0.16), and the rise was most apparent among complete responders (p=0.02).

Genomic DNA was isolated using the Qiagen DNeasy kit from unsorted PBMCs as well as from negatively selected CD4+ and CD8+ fractions. Using primers that anneal to V and J segments, immunoSEQ multiplex PCR amplified the TCR beta CDR3 regions. A synthetic immune receptor repertoire was used to minimize amplification bias, and remaining bias was computationally removed after sequencing. Concerning the study's data processing: Custom Python scripts were used to quantify repertoire diversity as the Shannon entropy index. The unsorted, CD4+ and CD8+ repertoires were each analyzed separately, with the exception of combined analyses, where CD4+ and CD8+ sequences were merged in silico. Clonal expansion was defined as a frequency increase of at least 2-fold after treatment compared with C1D1, and clones undetected at baseline were assigned a pseudocount of 0.5. Clones with 0 or 1 copy at C1D1 were defined as singleton clones, while clones with 2 or more copies were defined as non-singleton clones. Clones expanded in unsorted samples were annotated as CD4+, CD8+ or unknown by matching protein sequences in sorted samples from the same patient. Wilcoxon tests were applied to paired samples to test diversity changes from C1D1 to C4D1. TCRdb mirrors the immuneACCESS table, restricted to in-frame sequences. Some clones are absent from its copies; in checked studies, under half trace to an unresolved V gene, and the reason for the others is unknown. V, J and clone size were drawn from that table, and D and trimming were deduced from the DNA. The sample yields some 16,000 clones; roughly 82% were counted once. Jointly, the top ten make up 25% to 35% of the sample.

The sequenced sample was peripheral blood mononuclear cells (PBMCs), obtained before the second cycle of nivolumab. This receptor was obtained from a human donor with classical Hodgkin lymphoma.

CDR3 reads: CASSQVTSGGATDTQYF. The nucleotides are TGTGCCAGCAGCCAAGTGACAAGCGGGGGGGCCACAGATACGCAGTATTTT. The V and J segments used are TRBV4-2 and TRBJ2-3; 10 central nucleotides agree with TRBD2. The CDR3 sequence holds 17 residues, the cysteine and phenylalanine included. Left in the record is the CDR3 DNA by itself, 51 bases read in frame from the first base. The germline V gene specifies LGHNA as CDR1 and YNFKEQ as CDR2. V loses 1 base at its end and J loses 2 bases; junction bases beyond the gene matches: 6.